This T cell receptor (beta chain) was documented in a study of cytomegalovirus exposure and HLA in healthy donors. Use of 60 Vbeta and 13 Jbeta primers characterized the PCR. The table came from immunoSEQ multiplex PCR; TCRdb's copy has only in-frame clones and leaves some out. The sample records about 230,000 clones, 78% being singletons. Broader study findings: It was confirmed in vitro that a few of the CMV-associated chains were specific for CMV antigens. One variant, a missense change in DCLRE1C, was linked in a later analysis to TCR beta V- and J-gene trimming.

Germline CDR1 and CDR2: SEHNR and FQNEAQ (reference sequence). This CDR3 spans 16 amino acids. Comments on this clone: The antigen is undetermined. Mismatch with germline at one junction end may stem from a read error.

Sequencing was carried out using PBMCs. The TCR was taken from a boy younger than 18 in good health and CMV-seronegative. The chain is built from TRBV7-9 and TRBJ1-2; 7 positions match TRBD1. This chain's CDR3 is CSSSRTPTGMGNGYTF. CDR3 bases: TGTTCCAGCAGCCGAACCCCGACAGGGATGGGAAACGGCTACACCTTC.